This T cell receptor beta chain was retrieved from a study of graft-versus-host responses after intestinal transplantation. Study context: The whole recipient group had anti-thymocyte globulin induction followed by tacrolimus and steroids for roughly three years.

The CDR3 loop spans 16 amino acids. The count of this clone is one. The antigen is not known. Findings and caveats of the study: Recipient marrow harbored GvH clones, some of which surfaced first in ileum or blood.

Assay: immunoSEQ multiplex PCR; the TCRdb copy retains only in-frame clones and omits some. The table has approximately 32,000 clones, just under 95% seen once; the top ten hold 0.75% to 0.95%. The sequence was collected from a human patient who received an intestinal transplant, so some T cells may come from the graft donor. This chain links TRBV21-1 with TRBJ2-1. TRBV21-1 corresponds to a pseudogene. The sample here was PBMCs, taken 16 days after intestinal transplant. For the CDR3, the DNA is TGTGCCAGCAGCAAAAGTAAGAAGGTATCCTACAATGAGCAGTTCTTC. Residues: CASSKSKKVSYNEQFF.